The 3 T cell receptor beta chains in this list originate from one sample, sequenced in a study of Ad26.COV2.S vaccination and SARS-CoV-2 variants. Treatment meaning: around 19 received Ad26.COV2.S at low or high dose, single or two shots; a few received placebo; per-sample allocation not given. The study sampled participants on day 63 after the first vaccine or placebo injection. The method was immunoSEQ multiplex PCR; TCRdb's version includes in-frame clones alone and lacks a portion of them. The sample has some 410,000 clones, about nine tenths seen once. The sequences come from peripheral blood, collected in a trial of Ad26.COV2.S vaccine versus placebo. The receptors were sampled from a person between 18 and 60 years old who received the Ad26.COV2.S COVID-19 vaccine or a placebo.

Turning to this clone: The sample contains more than one DNA sequence encoding this CDR3. The V and J genes are TRBV19 and TRBJ2-7, with 9 bases that match TRBD1. This CDR3 comprises 14 residues. J was trimmed by 3 bases and V by 5 bases; bases with no gene match: 5. Germline loops: CDR1 LNHDA, CDR2 SQIVND (reference sequence). The CDR3 loop is CASSAGTGSYEQYF. In nucleotides, the CDR3 is TGTGCCAGTAGTGCCGGGACAGGGAGCTACGAGCAGTACTTC.

V and J are TRBV27 and TRBJ1-1; no firm D call. This CDR3 is built from 15 residues. V was trimmed by 6 bases and J by 0 bases, leaving 14 bases between them. Germline V lookup: CDR1 MNHEY, CDR2 SMNVEV (reference sequence). CDR3 sequence reads: CASSWLSGMNTEAFF. For the CDR3, the DNA is TGTGCCAGCAGCTGGCTTTCGGGAATGAACACTGAAGCTTTCTTT.

Only one count was recorded for this clone. V and J are TRBV27 and TRBJ1-2; TRBD1 matches 8 bases. The germline gives CDR1 MNHEY, CDR2 SMNVEV (reference sequence). The trim removed 8 bases at V and 2 bases at J, leaving 4 bases unmatched. The CDR3 is 13 amino acids. CDR3 loop: CASRDRGNYGYTF. The CDR3 DNA sequence: TGTGCCAGCCGAGACAGGGGAAACTATGGCTACACCTTC.